This TCR beta chain came from a study of cytomegalovirus exposure and HLA in healthy donors. It was with 60 Vbeta and 13 Jbeta primers that the PCR ran. The data were produced by immunoSEQ multiplex PCR, yet TCRdb's version contains in-frame clones alone and is incomplete. The sample lists roughly 80,000 clones, roughly 74% occurring once. With V trimmed by 2 bases and J by 2 bases, 3 bases remained unmatched. This CDR3 contains 14 residues. The V gene's germline CDR1 is GTSNPN and CDR2 SVGIG (reference sequence). The material sequenced was PBMCs. The receptor's source is a man in his forties in good health and CMV-seronegative. This rearrangement joins TRBV30 to TRBJ1-1; 9 bases are a match to TRBD1. The CDR3 region has the DNA TGTGCCTGGAGTACGGGACAGGGCAACACTGAAGCTTTCTTT. As protein: CAWSTGQGNTEAFF.